The 24 T cell receptor beta chains given below trace back to one sample, sequenced in a study of shared clonotypes between healthy human individuals. Only in-frame clones appear in the TCRdb table, and some are missing; sequencing was by immunoSEQ multiplex PCR. The repertoire includes some 500,000 clones, approximately 94% of them detected once, and under 0.065% sits in the top ten. The source material was naive CD4+ T cells sorted from blood. Described subset: CD45RA+ positively selected. The source is a woman in her thirties in good health.

V is TRBV18 and J is TRBJ1-4, with 9 bases that match TRBD1. V lost 4 bases, J lost 0 bases, and 9 bases stayed unmatched. Germline V gene sequence: CDR1 KGHSH, CDR2 LQKENI. The CDR3 runs 18 residues. CDR3 protein: CASSLTGTGLTTNEKLFF. DNA of the CDR3: TGTGCCAGCTCACTCACCGGGACAGGGCTCACAACTAATGAAAAACTGTTTTTT.

The chain employs TRBV11-2 and TRBJ2-1, with 11 bases identical to TRBD2. V lost 2 bases, J lost 4 bases, and 1 base stayed unmatched. The CDR3 has 15 residues. The germline V gene has CDR1 SGHAT and CDR2 FQNNGV. Written as DNA, the CDR3 is TGTGCCAGCAGCTTACGACTAGCGGGGTACAATGAGCAGTTCTTC. Its translation: CASSLRLAGYNEQFF.

The chain has TRBV19 and TRBJ1-4; D is uncertain. The germline V and J ends were trimmed by 1 base and 7 bases, with 13 bases remaining between them. Looked up from germline, CDR1 is LNHDA and CDR2 is SQIVND (reference sequence). This CDR3 is 15 amino acids long. The CDR3 bases are TGTGCCAGTAGTATAGCCAGTTCCGGTGGTGAAAAACTGTTTTTT. Translated: CASSIASSGGEKLFF.

DNA of the CDR3: TGTGCCAGCAGCTTAGAGATAGGGAAGTCCTACGAGCAGTACTTC. It encodes CASSLEIGKSYEQYF. J is TRBJ2-7 and V is TRBV7-8; no clear D gene. The CDR3 has 15 residues. Germline V lookup: CDR1 SGHVS, CDR2 FQNEAQ. Trimming removed 1 base at V and 1 base at J, with 11 bases between.

The rearrangement uses TRBV28 and TRBJ2-5; 7 positions agree with TRBD2. The J call is in doubt because the DNA end fits TRBJ2-7 better. CDR1 is MDHEN and CDR2 is SYDVKM in the germline V gene. The CDR3 is made up of 17 amino acids. For the CDR3, the DNA is TGTGCCAGCAGTGAACCTTTGGCCGCGGGAGATTCCTACGAGCAGTACTTC. It encodes CASSEPLAAGDSYEQYF.

The chain is built from TRBV14 and TRBJ2-7, with no clear D. V lost 3 bases to trimming and J lost 6 bases, with 12 bases between them. CDR1 and CDR2 (germline): SGHDN, FVKESK. This CDR3 is built from 13 residues. CDR3 sequence: CASSHTYSSEQYF. In nucleotides, the CDR3 is TGTGCCAGCAGCCACACCTACAGCAGCGAGCAGTACTTC.

CDR3 region: CASRPIRAHTEAFF. CDR3 coding DNA: TGCGCCAGCCGCCCCATAAGGGCCCACACTGAAGCTTTCTTT. The chain recombines TRBV10-2 with TRBJ1-1; D not resolved. The CDR3 is made up of 14 amino acids. Germline V CDR1 and CDR2: WSHSY, SAAADI. With 8 bases removed from V and 3 bases from J, the gap between germline ends came to 16 bases.

This clone has only one observation. The chain joins TRBV30 to TRBJ1-3; D gene uncertain. The CDR3 length is 14 residues. The germline V gene encodes CDR1 GTSNPN and CDR2 SVGIG (reference sequence). Trimming stripped 0 bases from V and 4 bases from J, with 10 bases between. The CDR3 DNA follows: TGTGCCTGGAGTGTGAGGAGTTCGGGAAACACCATATATTTT. It yields the protein CAWSVRSSGNTIYF.

The CDR3 region is CASSLAPSGANVLTF. For the CDR3, the DNA is TGTGCCAGCAGCCTAGCCCCCTCTGGGGCCAACGTCCTGACTTTC. The rearrangement uses TRBV9 and TRBJ2-6; a weak D match, TRBD2 (5 bases). The length of the CDR3 is 15 residues. The germline V and J ends were trimmed by 4 bases and 0 bases, with 8 bases remaining between them. Germline CDR1 reads SGDLS; CDR2 reads YYNGEE.

The table lists this clone with a count of one. The rearrangement joins TRBV4-1 to TRBJ2-1; 7 bases fit TRBD2. The CDR3 loop spans 16 amino acids. CDR1 MGHRA and CDR2 YSYEKL come from the germline V gene. V dropped 1 base and J dropped 7; count of bases not matched to a gene: 10. The CDR3 coding sequence is TGCGCCAGCAGCCAAGTTGGAGGGAGGGCTTCAAATGAGCAGTTCTTC. It translates to CASSQVGGRASNEQFF.

The J gene is TRBJ1-1, the V gene TRBV10-3; 7 positions agree with TRBD1. CDR3 size: 14 residues. The junction had 6 bases not matched to a gene; V was cut back by 4 bases and J by 4 bases. Per germline, CDR1 ENHRY and CDR2 SYGVKD. The CDR3 bases are TGTGCCATCAGTGGACAGGGCATTACCACTGAAGCTTTCTTT. Protein: CAISGQGITTEAFF.

The chain links TRBV7-2 to TRBJ2-1; 11 bases are a match to TRBD1. The CDR3 has 16 residues. The germline V gene has CDR1 SGHTA and CDR2 FQGNSA. With V trimmed by 1 base and J by 3 bases, 2 bases remained unmatched. In DNA, the CDR3 is TGTGCCAGCAGCTTAGGGACAGGGGGCGTCTACAATGAGCAGTTCTTC. The encoded protein is CASSLGTGGVYNEQFF.

The J gene is TRBJ2-5, the V gene TRBV6-5; 12 nucleotides line up with TRBD1. Germline-derived CDR1 and CDR2 are MNHEY and SVGAGI. Losses at the gene ends were 3 bases for V and 5 bases for J; bases not matched to a gene: 7. The CDR3 consists of 16 residues. CDR3 bases: TGTGCCAGCAGTTATACCGGGACAGGGGGCTATGAGACCCAGTACTTC. As protein: CASSYTGTGGYETQYF.

The gene calls are TRBV6-5 and TRBJ2-1, with 8 nucleotides matching TRBD2. CDR1 MNHEY and CDR2 SVGAGI come from the germline V gene. Trimming at V came to 10 bases and at J to 7 bases, leaving 6 bases not matched to a gene. The CDR3 is 12 residues long. The CDR3, as DNA: TGTGCCACAGGGACTAGTAAAAATGAGCAGTTCTTC. Its protein product is CATGTSKNEQFF.

The chain carries TRBV5-1 and TRBJ1-4; D might be TRBD1 (6 bases). The CDR3 has 16 residues. The V gene lost 1 base and the J gene lost 8 bases, with 18 bases spanning the gap. The germline V gene encodes CDR1 SGHRS and CDR2 YFSETQ. The CDR3 loop is CASSLRAGERREKLFF. The CDR3 coding sequence is TGCGCCAGCAGCTTGAGGGCAGGGGAACGGCGCGAAAAACTGTTTTTT.

The chain links TRBV6-5 to TRBJ2-7, with 7 bases that match TRBD1. Germline loops: CDR1 MNHEY, CDR2 SVGAGI. Trimming at V came to 6 bases and at J to 4 bases, leaving 9 bases not matched to a gene. The CDR3 totals 14 residues. The CDR3 here is CASRPYDRAYEQYF. The CDR3 nucleotides read TGTGCCAGCAGACCCTACGACAGGGCATACGAGCAGTACTTC.

V is TRBV10-2 and J is TRBJ2-1; D may be TRBD1 or TRBD2 (6 bases each). V was clipped by 0 bases and J by 8 bases, with 23 bases between them. Germline CDR1 and CDR2: WSHSY and SAAADI. The CDR3 runs to 18 residues. The CDR3 coding sequence is TGCGCCAGCAGTGAGTCTAGGGGCGGGGACATCCTTATCGATGAGCAGTTCTTC. Its translation is CASSESRGGDILIDEQFF.

CDR3 coding DNA: TGTGCCAGCTCCCCCCCATCCGGGGGGCCCGCCTACGAGCAGTACTTC. The encoded protein is CASSPPSGGPAYEQYF. V gene TRBV18 combines with J gene TRBJ2-7, with a tentative D call TRBD2 (7 bases). CDR3 length equals 16 residues. V was trimmed by 6 bases and J by 2 bases, leaving 20 bases between them. Looked up from germline, CDR1 is KGHSH and CDR2 is LQKENI. The variable domain in full, with the rest retrieved from reference TRBV18 and TRBJ2-7, is NAGVMQNPRHLVRRRGQEARLRCSPMKGHSHVYWYRQLPEEGLKFMVYLQKENIIDESGMPKERFSAEFPKEGPSILRIQQVVRGDSAAYFCASSPPSGGPAYEQYFGPGTRLTVT.

The CDR3 DNA reads TGCGCCAGCAGCTTACCGACAGGGGAAACGGGGGAGACCCAGTACTTC. Residues: CASSLPTGETGETQYF. The J gene is TRBJ2-5, the V gene TRBV5-1; 8 positions agree with TRBD1. J lost 5 bases, V lost 2 bases, and 11 bases had no gene match. The germline V gene has CDR1 SGHRS and CDR2 YFSETQ. This CDR3 has 16 residues.

The chain joins TRBV15 to TRBJ2-5; D is ambiguous. Judging by the DNA end, TRBJ2-7 fits better; the J call may be wrong. Germline lookup yields CDR1 LNHNV and CDR2 YYDKDF (reference sequence). The CDR3 runs 12 residues. CDR3 nucleotides: TGTGCCACCAGCCGCATTACCGGCGAGCAGTACTTC. Residues: CATSRITGEQYF.

This chain uses TRBV18 with TRBJ2-1, with 9 nucleotides matching TRBD1. The trim removed 3 bases at V and 5 bases at J, leaving 8 bases unmatched. Germline loops: CDR1 KGHSH, CDR2 LQKENI. The CDR3 covers 16 residues. The CDR3 bases are TGTGCCAGCTCACCGCGGCTGGACAGGGGCAACAATGAGCAGTTCTTC. Its translation: CASSPRLDRGNNEQFF.

Regarding this clone: The germline gene is not matched at one end of the junction; a read error may be the cause. The chain is built from TRBV29-1 and TRBJ1-1, with 7 bases aligning to TRBD1. This CDR3 is built from 13 residues. Germline V gene lookup returns CDR1 SQVTM and CDR2 ANQGSEA. CDR3 bases: TGCAGCGTTGAGGGGACAGCGAACGCTGAAGCTTTCTTT. This encodes CSVEGTANAEAFF.

The rearrangement joins TRBV6-4 to TRBJ2-1, with TRBD2 as a possible D gene (6 bases). V was shortened by 0 bases and J by 2 bases, with 11 bases between the two germline ends. CDR3 size: 16 residues. Per the germline V gene, CDR1 is MRHNA and CDR2 is SNTAGT. Here the CDR3 reads CASSDSGGIPYNEQFF. The CDR3 DNA reads TGTGCCAGCAGTGACTCAGGAGGGATCCCCTACAATGAGCAGTTCTTC.

The chain is built from TRBV28 and TRBJ2-5; tentative D call: TRBD2 (6 bases). This CDR3 has 16 residues. The germline CDR1 and CDR2 sequences are MDHEN and SYDVKM. The germline V and J ends were trimmed by 4 bases and 2 bases, with 17 bases remaining between them. CDR3 DNA sequence: TGTGCCAGCAGTTCCGCCTCCGCAGGGAGGCAAGAGACCCAGTACTTC. Residues: CASSSASAGRQETQYF.